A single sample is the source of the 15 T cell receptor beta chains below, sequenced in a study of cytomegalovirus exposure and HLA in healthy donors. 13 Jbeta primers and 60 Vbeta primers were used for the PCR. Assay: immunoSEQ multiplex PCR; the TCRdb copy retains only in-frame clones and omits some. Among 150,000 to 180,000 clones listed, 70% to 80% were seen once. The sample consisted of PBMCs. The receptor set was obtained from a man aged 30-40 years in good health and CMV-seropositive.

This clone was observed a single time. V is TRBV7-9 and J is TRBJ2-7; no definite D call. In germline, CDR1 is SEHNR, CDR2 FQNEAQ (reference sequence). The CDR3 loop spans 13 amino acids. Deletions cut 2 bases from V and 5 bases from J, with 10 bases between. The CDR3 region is CASSLSERNEQYF. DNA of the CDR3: TGTGCCAGCAGCTTATCGGAGAGGAACGAGCAGTACTTC.

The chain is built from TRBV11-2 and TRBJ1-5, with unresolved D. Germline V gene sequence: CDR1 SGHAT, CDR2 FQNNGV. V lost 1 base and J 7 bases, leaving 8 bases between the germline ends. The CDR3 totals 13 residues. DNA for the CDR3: TGTGCCAGCAGCTTAGGTACAGCCCAGCCCCAGCATTTT. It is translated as CASSLGTAQPQHF.

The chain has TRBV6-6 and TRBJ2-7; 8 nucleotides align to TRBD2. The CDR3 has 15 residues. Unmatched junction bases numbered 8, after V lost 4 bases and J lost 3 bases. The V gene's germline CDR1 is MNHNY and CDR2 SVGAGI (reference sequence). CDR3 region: CASSSGGPANYEQYF. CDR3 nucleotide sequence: TGTGCCAGCAGTTCGGGGGGGCCCGCTAACTACGAGCAGTACTTC.

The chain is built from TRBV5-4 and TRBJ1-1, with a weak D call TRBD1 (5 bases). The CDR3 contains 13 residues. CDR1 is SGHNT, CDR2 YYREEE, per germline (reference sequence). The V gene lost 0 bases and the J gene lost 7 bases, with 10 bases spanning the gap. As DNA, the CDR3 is TGTGCCAGCAGCTTGGTAGGGGCAGATGAAGCTTTCTTT. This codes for CASSLVGADEAFF.

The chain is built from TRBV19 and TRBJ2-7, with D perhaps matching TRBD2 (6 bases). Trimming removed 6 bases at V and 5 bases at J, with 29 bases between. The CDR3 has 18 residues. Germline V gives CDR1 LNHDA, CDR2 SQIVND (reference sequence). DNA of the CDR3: TGTGCCAGTAGCAGCCGCCCCGGCCACCTAGCGTCCCATCACGAGCAGTACTTC. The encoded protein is CASSSRPGHLASHHEQYF.

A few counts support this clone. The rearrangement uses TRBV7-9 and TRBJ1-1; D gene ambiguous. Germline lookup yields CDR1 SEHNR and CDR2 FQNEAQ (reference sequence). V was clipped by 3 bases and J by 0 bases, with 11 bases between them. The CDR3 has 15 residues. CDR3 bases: TGTGCCAGCAGCTTTCTTGGTCTAATGAACACTGAAGCTTTCTTT. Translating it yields CASSFLGLMNTEAFF.

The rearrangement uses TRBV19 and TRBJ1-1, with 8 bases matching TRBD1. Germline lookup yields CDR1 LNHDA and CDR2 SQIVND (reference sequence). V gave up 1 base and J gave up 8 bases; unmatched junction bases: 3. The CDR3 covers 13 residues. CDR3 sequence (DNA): TGTGCCAGTAGTATAGGCGGACAGGGCGAAGCTTTCTTT. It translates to CASSIGGQGEAFF.

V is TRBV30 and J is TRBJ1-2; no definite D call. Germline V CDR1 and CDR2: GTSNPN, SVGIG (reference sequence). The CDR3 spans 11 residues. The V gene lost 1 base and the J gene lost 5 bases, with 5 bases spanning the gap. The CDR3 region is CAWSGGYGYTF. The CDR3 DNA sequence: TGTGCCTGGAGTGGAGGGTATGGCTACACCTTC.

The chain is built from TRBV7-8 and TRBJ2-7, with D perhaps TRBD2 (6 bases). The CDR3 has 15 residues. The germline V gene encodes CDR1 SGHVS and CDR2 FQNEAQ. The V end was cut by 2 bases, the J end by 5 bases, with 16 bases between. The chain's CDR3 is CASSLLGLSSDEQYF. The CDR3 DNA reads TGTGCCAGCAGCTTATTGGGACTTTCTTCAGACGAGCAGTACTTC.

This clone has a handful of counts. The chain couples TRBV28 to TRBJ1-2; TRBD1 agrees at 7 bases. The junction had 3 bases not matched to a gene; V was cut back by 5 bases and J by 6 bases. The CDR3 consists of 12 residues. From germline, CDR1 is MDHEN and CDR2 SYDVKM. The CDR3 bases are TGTGCCAGCAGTGCACAGGGGAATGGCTACACCTTC. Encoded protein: CASSAQGNGYTF.

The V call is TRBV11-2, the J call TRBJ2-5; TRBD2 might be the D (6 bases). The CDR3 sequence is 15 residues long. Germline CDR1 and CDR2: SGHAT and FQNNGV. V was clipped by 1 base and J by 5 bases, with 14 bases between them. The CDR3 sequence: CASSLGPGGMETQYF. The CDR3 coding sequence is TGTGCCAGCAGCTTAGGTCCCGGGGGAATGGAGACCCAGTACTTC.

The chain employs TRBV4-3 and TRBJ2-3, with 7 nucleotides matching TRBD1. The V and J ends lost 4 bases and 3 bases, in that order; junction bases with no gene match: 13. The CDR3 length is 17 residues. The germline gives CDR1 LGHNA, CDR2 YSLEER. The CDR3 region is CASSPSGTEHPTDTQYF. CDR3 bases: TGCGCCAGCAGCCCCTCCGGGACAGAACATCCTACAGATACGCAGTATTTT.

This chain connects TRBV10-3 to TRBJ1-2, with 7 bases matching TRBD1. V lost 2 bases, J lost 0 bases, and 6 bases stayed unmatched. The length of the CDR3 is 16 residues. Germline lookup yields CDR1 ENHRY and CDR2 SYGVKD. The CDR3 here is CAISEPTGPTNYGYTF. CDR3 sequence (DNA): TGTGCCATCAGTGAGCCGACAGGGCCGACTAACTATGGCTACACCTTC.

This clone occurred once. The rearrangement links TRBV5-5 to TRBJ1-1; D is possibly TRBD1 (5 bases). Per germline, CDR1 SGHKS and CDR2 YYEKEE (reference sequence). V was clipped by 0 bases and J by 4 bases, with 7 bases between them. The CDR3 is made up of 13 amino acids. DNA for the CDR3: TGTGCCAGCAGCTTGGAGGACATCACTGAAGCTTTCTTT. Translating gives CASSLEDITEAFF.

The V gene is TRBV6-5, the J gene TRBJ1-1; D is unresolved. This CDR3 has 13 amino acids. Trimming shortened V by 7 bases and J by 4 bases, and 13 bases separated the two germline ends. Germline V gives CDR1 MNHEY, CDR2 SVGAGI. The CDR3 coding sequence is TGTGCCAGCATCCTTCCAGGTCGCACTGAAGCTTTCTTT. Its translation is CASILPGRTEAFF.